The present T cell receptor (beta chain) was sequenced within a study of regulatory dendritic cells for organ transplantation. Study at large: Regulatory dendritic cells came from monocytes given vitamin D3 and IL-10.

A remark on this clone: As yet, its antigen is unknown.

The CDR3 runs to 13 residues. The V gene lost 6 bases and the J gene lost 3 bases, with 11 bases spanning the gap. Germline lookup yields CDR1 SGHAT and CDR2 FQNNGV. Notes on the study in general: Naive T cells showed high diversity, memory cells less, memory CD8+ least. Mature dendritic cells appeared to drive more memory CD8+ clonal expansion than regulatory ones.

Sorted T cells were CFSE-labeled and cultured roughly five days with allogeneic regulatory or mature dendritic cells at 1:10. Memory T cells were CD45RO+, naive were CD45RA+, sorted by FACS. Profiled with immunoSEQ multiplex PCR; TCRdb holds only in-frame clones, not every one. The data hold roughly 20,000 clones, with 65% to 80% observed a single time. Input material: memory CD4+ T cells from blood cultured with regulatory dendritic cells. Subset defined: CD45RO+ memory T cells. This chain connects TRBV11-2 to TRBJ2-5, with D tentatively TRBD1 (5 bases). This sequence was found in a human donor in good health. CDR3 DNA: TGTGCCAGCAGTCTAGGGGAAAAAGAGACCCAGTACTTC. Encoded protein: CASSLGEKETQYF.